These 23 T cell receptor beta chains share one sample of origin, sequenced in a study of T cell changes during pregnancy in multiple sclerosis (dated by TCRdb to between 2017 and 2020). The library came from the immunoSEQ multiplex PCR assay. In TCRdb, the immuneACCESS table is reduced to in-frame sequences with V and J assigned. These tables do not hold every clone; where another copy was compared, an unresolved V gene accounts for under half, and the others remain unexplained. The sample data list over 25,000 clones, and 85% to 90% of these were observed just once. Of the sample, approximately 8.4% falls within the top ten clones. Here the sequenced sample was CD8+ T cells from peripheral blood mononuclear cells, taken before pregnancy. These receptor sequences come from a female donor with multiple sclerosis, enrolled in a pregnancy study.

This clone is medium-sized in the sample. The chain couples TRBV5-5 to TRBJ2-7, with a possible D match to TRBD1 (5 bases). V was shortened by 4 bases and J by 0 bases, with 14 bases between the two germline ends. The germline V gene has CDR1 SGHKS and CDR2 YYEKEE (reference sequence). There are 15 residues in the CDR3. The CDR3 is CASSPTRQISYEQYF. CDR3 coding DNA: TGTGCCAGCAGCCCCACCCGACAGATCTCCTACGAGCAGTACTTC.

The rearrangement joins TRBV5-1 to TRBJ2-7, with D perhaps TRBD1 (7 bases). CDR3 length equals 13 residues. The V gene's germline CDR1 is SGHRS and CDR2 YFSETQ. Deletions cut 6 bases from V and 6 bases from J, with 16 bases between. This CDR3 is CASTRTGGVEQYF. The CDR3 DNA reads TGCGCCAGCACCCGGACAGGAGGGGTCGAGCAGTACTTC. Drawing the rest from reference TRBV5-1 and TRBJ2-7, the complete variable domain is KAGVTQTPRYLIKTRGQQVTLSCSPISGHRSVSWYQQTPGQGLQFLFEYFSETQRNKGNFPGRFSGRQFSNSRSEMNVSTLELGDSALYLCASTRTGGVEQYFGPGTRLTVT.

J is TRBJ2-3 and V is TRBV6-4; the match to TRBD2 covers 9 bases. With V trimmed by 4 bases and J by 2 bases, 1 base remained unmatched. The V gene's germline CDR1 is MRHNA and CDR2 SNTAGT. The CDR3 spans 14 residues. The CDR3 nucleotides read TGTGCCAGCAGTGCTAGCGGGGACACAGATACGCAGTATTTT. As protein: CASSASGDTDTQYF.

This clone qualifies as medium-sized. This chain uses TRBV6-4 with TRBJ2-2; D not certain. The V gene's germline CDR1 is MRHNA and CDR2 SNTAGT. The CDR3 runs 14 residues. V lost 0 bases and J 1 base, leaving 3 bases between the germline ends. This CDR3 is CASSDSLNTGELFF. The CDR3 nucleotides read TGTGCCAGCAGTGACTCACTGAACACCGGGGAGCTGTTTTTT.

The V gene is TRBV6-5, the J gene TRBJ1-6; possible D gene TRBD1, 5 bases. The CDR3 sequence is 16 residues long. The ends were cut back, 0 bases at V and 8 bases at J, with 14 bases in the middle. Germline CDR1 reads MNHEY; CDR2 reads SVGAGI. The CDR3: CASSYSVAGRHSPLHF. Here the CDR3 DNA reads TGTGCCAGCAGTTACTCGGTGGCAGGGCGACATTCACCCCTCCACTTT.

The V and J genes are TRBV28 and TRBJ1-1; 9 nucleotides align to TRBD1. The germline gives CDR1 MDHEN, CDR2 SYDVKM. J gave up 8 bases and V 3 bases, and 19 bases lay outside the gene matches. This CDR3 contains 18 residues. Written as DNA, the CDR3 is TGTGCCAGCAGTTTTCCGGATTTGAGGGAAACAGGGGGCCTCGAAGCTTTCTTT. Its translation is CASSFPDLRETGGLEAFF.

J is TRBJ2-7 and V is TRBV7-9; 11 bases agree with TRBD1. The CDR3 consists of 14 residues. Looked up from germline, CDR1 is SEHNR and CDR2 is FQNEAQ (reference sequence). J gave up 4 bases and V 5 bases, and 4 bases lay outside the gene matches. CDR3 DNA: TGTGCCAGCAGCACCGGACAGGGGGCTTACGAGCAGTACTTC. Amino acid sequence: CASSTGQGAYEQYF.

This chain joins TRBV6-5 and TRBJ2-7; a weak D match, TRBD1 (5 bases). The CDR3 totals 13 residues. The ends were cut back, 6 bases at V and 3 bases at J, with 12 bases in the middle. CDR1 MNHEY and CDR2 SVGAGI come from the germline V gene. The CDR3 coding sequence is TGTGCCAGCAGGTCTCGACAGCTCTACGAGCAGTACTTC. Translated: CASRSRQLYEQYF.

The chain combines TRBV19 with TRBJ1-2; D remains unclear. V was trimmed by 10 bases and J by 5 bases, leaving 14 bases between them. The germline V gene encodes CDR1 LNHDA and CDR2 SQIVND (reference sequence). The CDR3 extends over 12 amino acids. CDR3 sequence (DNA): TGTGCCACCTTGGGCCCGTGGTATGGCTACACCTTC. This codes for CATLGPWYGYTF.

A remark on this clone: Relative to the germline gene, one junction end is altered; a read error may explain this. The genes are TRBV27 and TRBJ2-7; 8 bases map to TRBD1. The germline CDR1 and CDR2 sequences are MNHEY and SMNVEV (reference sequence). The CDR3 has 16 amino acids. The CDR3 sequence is CAGSPTGGGFSYEQYF. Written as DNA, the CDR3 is TGTGCCGGCAGCCCCACAGGGGGAGGATTCTCCTACGAGCAGTACTTC.

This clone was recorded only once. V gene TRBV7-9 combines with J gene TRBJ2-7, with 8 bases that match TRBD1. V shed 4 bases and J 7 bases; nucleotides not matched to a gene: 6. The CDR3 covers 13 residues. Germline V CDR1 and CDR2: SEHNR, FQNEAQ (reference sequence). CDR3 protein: CASSSQGAPEQYF. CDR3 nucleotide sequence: TGTGCCAGCAGCTCCCAGGGGGCGCCTGAGCAGTACTTC.

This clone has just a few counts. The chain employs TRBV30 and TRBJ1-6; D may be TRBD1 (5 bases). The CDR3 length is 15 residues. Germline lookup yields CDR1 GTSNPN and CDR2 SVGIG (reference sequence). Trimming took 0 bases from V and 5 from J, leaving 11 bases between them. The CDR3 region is CAWSVSQGDNSPLHF. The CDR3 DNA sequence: TGTGCCTGGAGTGTTAGTCAGGGCGATAATTCACCCCTCCACTTT. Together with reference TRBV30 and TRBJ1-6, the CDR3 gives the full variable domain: SQTIHQWPATLVQPVGSPLSLECTVEGTSNPNLYWYRQAAGRGLQLLFYSVGIGQISSEVPQNLSASRPQDRQFILSSKKLLLSDSGFYLCAWSVSQGDNSPLHFGNGTRLTVT.

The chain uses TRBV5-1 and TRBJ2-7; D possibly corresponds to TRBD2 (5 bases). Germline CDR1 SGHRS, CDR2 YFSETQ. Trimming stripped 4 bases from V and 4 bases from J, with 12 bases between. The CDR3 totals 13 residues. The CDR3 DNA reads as TGCGCCAGCAGCCAAGGACTGTATTACGAGCAGTACTTC. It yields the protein CASSQGLYYEQYF.

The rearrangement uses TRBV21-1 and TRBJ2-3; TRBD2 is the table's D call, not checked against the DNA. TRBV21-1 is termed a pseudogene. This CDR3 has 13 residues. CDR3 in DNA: TGTGCCAGCCGGACTCGAGCCACAGATACGCAGTATTTT. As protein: CASRTRATDTQYF.

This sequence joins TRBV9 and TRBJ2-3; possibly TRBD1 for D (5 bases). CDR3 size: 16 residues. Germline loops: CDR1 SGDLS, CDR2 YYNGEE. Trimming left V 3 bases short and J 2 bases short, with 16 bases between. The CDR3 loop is CASSESVEGVTDTQYF. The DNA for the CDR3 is TGTGCCAGCAGCGAGAGCGTGGAAGGGGTCACAGATACGCAGTATTTT.

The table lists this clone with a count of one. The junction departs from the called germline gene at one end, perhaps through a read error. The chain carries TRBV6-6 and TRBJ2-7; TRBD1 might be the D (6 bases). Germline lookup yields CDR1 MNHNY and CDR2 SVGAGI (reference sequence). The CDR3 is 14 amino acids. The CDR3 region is CASGYYQGKSEQYF. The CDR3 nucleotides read TGTGCCAGCGGTTACTATCAGGGGAAATCCGAGCAGTACTTC.

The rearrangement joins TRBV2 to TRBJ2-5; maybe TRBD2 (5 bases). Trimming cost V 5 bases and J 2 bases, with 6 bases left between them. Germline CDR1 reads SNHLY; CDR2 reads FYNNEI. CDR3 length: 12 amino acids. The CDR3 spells CASSRGQETQYF. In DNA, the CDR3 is TGTGCCAGCAGTAGAGGGCAAGAGACCCAGTACTTC.

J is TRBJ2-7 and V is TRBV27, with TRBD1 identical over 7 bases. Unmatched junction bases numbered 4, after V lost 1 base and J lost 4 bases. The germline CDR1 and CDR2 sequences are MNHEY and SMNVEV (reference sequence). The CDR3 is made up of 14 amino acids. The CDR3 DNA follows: TGTGCCAGCAGTTTATTAGGGGGCATTTACGAGCAGTACTTC. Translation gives CASSLLGGIYEQYF.

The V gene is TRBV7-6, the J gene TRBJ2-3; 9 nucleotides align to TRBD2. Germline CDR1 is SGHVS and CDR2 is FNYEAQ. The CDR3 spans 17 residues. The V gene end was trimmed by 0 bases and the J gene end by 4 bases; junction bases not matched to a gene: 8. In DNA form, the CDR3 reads TGTGCCAGCAGCTTAGCCCCGAGCGGGGGGTTTGCAGATACGCAGTATTTT. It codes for CASSLAPSGGFADTQYF. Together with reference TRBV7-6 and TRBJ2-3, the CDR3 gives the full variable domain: GAGVSQSPRYKVTKRGQDVALRCDPISGHVSLYWYRQALGQGPEFLTYFNYEAQQDKSGLPNDRFSAERPEGSISTLTIQRTEQRDSAMYRCASSLAPSGGFADTQYFGPGTRLTVL.

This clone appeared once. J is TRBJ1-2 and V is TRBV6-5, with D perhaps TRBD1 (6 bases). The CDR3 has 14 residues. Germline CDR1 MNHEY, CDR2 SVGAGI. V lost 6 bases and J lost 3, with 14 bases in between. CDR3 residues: CASSPGGADYGYTF. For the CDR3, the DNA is TGTGCCAGCAGCCCCGGGGGGGCAGACTATGGCTACACCTTC.

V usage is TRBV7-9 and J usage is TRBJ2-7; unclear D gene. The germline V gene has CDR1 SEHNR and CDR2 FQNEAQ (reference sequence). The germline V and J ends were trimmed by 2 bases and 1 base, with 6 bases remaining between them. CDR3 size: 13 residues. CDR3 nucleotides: TGTGCCAGCAGCTTACAGACATCCTACGAGCAGTACTTC. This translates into CASSLQTSYEQYF.

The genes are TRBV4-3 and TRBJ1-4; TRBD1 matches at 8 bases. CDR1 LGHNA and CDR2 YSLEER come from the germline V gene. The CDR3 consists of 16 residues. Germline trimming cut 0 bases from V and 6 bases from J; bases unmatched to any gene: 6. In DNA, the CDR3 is TGCGCCAGCAGCCAAGATAATCCAGGGGGCTATGAAAAACTGTTTTTT. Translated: CASSQDNPGGYEKLFF.

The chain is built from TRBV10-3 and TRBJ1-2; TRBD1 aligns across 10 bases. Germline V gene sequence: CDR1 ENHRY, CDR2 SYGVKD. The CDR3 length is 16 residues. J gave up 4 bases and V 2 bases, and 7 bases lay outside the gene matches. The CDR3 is CAISEMGQGRPYGYTF. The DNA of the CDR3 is TGTGCCATCAGTGAGATGGGACAGGGGCGCCCCTATGGCTACACCTTC.